These T cell receptor beta chains were read from a single sample in a study of response to subunit inactivated influenza vaccine. TCRdb fed the RT-PCR reads into MiXCR, producing one record per CDR3 protein. The sample has around 250,000 distinct CDR3 sequences; 9% to 15% are singletons. The specimen was non-naive T cells sorted from PBMCs, collected approximately 15 days before vaccination. The receptors originated from a man aged 45 to 65 who received an inactivated influenza vaccine. CDR3s include the opening cysteine and the closing phenylalanine or tryptophan. The D gene is left open where the match is weak. For some rows the clone size is stated as once, few or many, or as a class when expanded; others skip it.

d_gene | j_gene | abundance | v_gene | CDR3aa | CDR3nt
NA | TRBJ1-2 | many | TRBV7-2 | CASSLAGLANYGYTF | TGTGCCAGCAGCTTAGCCGGACTAGCTAACTATGGCTACACCTTC
NA | TRBJ1-2 | many | TRBV7-2 | CASSLALGGDYGYTF | TGTGCCAGCAGCTTAGCGCTAGGGGGGGACTATGGCTACACCTTC
NA | TRBJ2-5 | NA | TRBV5-6 | CASSPGRRERETQYF | TGTGCCAGCAGCCCAGGGCGGAGGGAACGGGAGACCCAGTACTTC
NA | TRBJ2-7 | NA | TRBV20-1 | CSAREPRTNRRQYF | TGCAGTGCTAGAGAGCCCAGGACCAACCGGAGGCAGTACTTC
TRBD1 | TRBJ2-5 | NA | TRBV28 | CASSSLTGGGETQYF | TGTGCCAGCAGTTCCCTAACAGGGGGCGGAGAGACCCAGTACTTC
NA | TRBJ1-1 | many | TRBV11-2 | CASSLNLNKRGDAFF | TGTGCCAGCAGCCTAAATCTAAATAAACGGGGAGACGCTTTCTTT
TRBD2 | TRBJ2-3 | many | TRBV28 | CASSLRGGQVTDTQYF | TGTGCCAGCAGCCTCCGGGGGGGGCAGGTCACAGATACGCAGTATTTT
NA | TRBJ2-5 | few | TRBV29-1 | CSVARSGTQYF | TGCAGCGTTGCCCGGAGCGGGACCCAGTACTTC
NA | TRBJ2-7 | few | TRBV4-3 | CASSQYGGYEQYF | TGCGCCAGCAGCCAGTACGGAGGCTACGAGCAGTACTTC
NA | TRBJ2-3 | few | TRBV7-2 | CASSLAGGTQYF | TGTGCCAGCAGCTTAGCTGGGGGCACGCAGTATTTT
NA | TRBJ2-7 | many | TRBV27 | CASIGYSYEQYF | TGTGCCAGCATCGGGTACTCCTACGAGCAGTACTTC
TRBD1 | TRBJ2-7 | many | TRBV7-2 | CASSDGQGGSYEQYF | TGTGCCAGCAGCGACGGACAGGGAGGATCCTACGAGCAGTACTTC
TRBD2 | TRBJ2-3 | few | TRBV6-2/TRBV6-3 | CASRTAGVPTQYF | TGTGCCAGCAGGACAGCGGGGGTTCCTACGCAGTATTTT
TRBD1 | TRBJ1-1 | few | TRBV20-1 | CRGYRGDGTEAFF | TGCAGAGGATACAGGGGCGATGGCACTGAAGCTTTCTTT
NA | TRBJ2-2 | NA | TRBV14 | CASRISPTGELFF | TGTGCCAGCAGGATAAGCCCCACCGGGGAGCTGTTTTTT
NA | TRBJ2-3 | NA | TRBV2 | CTSSLANWYLWGGTDTQYF | TGTACCAGCAGTTTAGCGAATTGGTACCTTTGGGGGGGCACAGATACGCAGTATTTT
NA | TRBJ2-2 | many | TRBV5-5 | CASSLLDGELFF | TGTGCCAGCAGCTTGCTTGACGGGGAGCTGTTTTTT
NA | TRBJ2-7 | many | TRBV16 | CASSLRNEQYF | TGTGCCAGCAGCCTACGTAACGAGCAGTACTTC
NA | TRBJ1-1 | many | TRBV20-1 | CSAREGGPNTEAFF | TGCAGTGCTAGAGAGGGGGGACCCAACACTGAAGCTTTCTTT
NA | TRBJ2-5 | few | TRBV7-2 | CASSLWTEETQYF | TGTGCCAGCAGCCTCTGGACAGAAGAGACCCAGTACTTC
TRBD2 | TRBJ2-1 | NA | TRBV28 | CASSLLFGGVHEQFF | TGTGCCAGCAGTTTGCTTTTCGGGGGGGTCCATGAGCAGTTCTTC
NA | TRBJ1-4 | few | TRBV28 | CASSLYRGASEKLFF | TGTGCCAGCAGTTTATATCGGGGGGCTAGTGAAAAACTGTTTTTT
NA | TRBJ2-2 | many | TRBV15 | CATSRAATRAGELFF | TGTGCCACCAGCAGAGCAGCGACCCGTGCCGGGGAGCTGTTTTTT
NA | TRBJ1-6 | NA | TRBV19 | CASSPAAGGINNSPLHF | TGTGCCAGTAGCCCTGCGGCCGGCGGCATTAATAATTCACCCCTCCACTTT
NA | TRBJ2-1 | NA | TRBV24-1 | CATSDFSGNEQFF | TGTGCCACCAGTGATTTCTCTGGCAATGAGCAGTTCTTC
TRBD2 | TRBJ2-3 | NA | TRBV9 | CASSQTPGGGLAADTQYF | TGTGCCAGCAGCCAGACTCCGGGGGGGGGCCTCGCGGCAGATACGCAGTATTTT
NA | TRBJ2-3 | many | TRBV29-1 | CSVETGADTDTQYF | TGCAGCGTTGAAACCGGAGCAGACACAGATACGCAGTATTTT
NA | TRBJ1-2 | many | TRBV7-9 | CASSFVRGNYGYTF | TGTGCCAGCAGCTTTGTCAGGGGAAACTATGGCTACACCTTC
TRBD1 | TRBJ2-2 | medium-sized | TRBV3-1 | CASSRTGTGNTGELFF | TGTGCCAGCAGCCGCACCGGGACAGGGAACACCGGGGAGCTGTTTTTT
NA | TRBJ2-3 | many | TRBV12-3/TRBV12-4 | CASSSPAGGNTDTQYF | TGTGCCAGCAGTTCCCCCGCTGGGGGAAACACAGATACGCAGTATTTT
NA | TRBJ2-2 | few | TRBV19 | CASSIWTDTGELFF | TGTGCCAGTAGTATCTGGACCGACACCGGGGAGCTGTTTTTT
NA | TRBJ2-3 | few | TRBV10-3 | CASTPTQGVATDTQYF | TGTGCCTCAACCCCTACTCAGGGTGTGGCAACAGATACGCAGTATTTT
TRBD2 | TRBJ2-5 | NA | TRBV12-3/TRBV12-4 | CASSFGLAGDIGGTQYF | TGTGCCAGCAGTTTTGGACTAGCGGGAGATATTGGGGGGACCCAGTACTTC
NA | TRBJ1-6 | NA | TRBV3-1 | CASSQDRSRNSPLHF | TGTGCCAGCAGCCAAGATAGATCGAGGAATTCACCCCTCCACTTT
NA | TRBJ2-1 | NA | TRBV5-5 | CASSLEPRGSYNEQFF | TGTGCCAGCAGCTTGGAGCCACGCGGCTCCTACAATGAGCAGTTCTTC
TRBD1 | TRBJ2-1 | many | TRBV20-1 | CNKGVCGRGLNEQFF | TGCAATAAGGGGGTGTGTGGCAGGGGGCTCAATGAGCAGTTCTTC
NA | TRBJ2-1 | many | TRBV28 | CASSSEGEISYNEQFF | TGTGCCAGCAGTAGTGAGGGGGAGATTTCCTACAATGAGCAGTTCTTC
TRBD2 | TRBJ2-1 | many | TRBV10-3 | CAISELSGRHPGEQFF | TGTGCCATCAGTGAGCTTAGCGGGAGACACCCCGGTGAGCAGTTCTTC
TRBD1 | TRBJ2-3 | NA | TRBV5-1 | CASSVGQGSDTQYF | TGCGCCAGCAGCGTGGGACAGGGGTCCGATACGCAGTATTTT
TRBD1 | TRBJ2-1 | few | TRBV25-1 | CASSSAGGPLRSYNEQFF | TGTGCCAGCAGTTCGGCAGGGGGCCCCTTACGCTCCTACAATGAGCAGTTCTTC
NA | TRBJ2-5 | NA | TRBV12-3/TRBV12-4 | CASTETDQETQYF | TGTGCCAGCACCGAGACGGACCAAGAGACCCAGTACTTC